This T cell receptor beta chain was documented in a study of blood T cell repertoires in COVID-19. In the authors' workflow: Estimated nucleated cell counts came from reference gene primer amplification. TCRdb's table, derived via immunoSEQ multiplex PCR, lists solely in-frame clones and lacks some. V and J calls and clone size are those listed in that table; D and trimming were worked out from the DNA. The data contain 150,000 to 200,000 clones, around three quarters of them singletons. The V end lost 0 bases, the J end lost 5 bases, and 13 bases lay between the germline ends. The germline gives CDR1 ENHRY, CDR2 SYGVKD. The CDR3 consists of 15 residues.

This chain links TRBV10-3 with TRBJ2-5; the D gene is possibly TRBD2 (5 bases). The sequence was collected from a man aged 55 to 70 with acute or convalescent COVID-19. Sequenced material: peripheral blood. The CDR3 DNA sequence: TGTGCCATCAGTGAGTCGGAGGCCCCGCGGGAGACCCAGTACTTC. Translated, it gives CAISESEAPRETQYF.